These T cell receptor beta chains were read from a single sample in a study of technical replicates of blood from a handful of donors. The repertoire was sequenced with immunoSEQ multiplex PCR; TCRdb's copy has only in-frame clones and lacks some. The data contain some 67,000 clones, roughly 98% of them singletons. Sequenced: T cells isolated from PBMCs. The receptors stem from a human donor in good health. Each CDR3 is given with its conserved first and last residue. Fields, in order: J gene, V gene, clone size, D gene, CDR3 DNA, CDR3 protein. The D gene is left open where the match is weak. Clone size is shown for a subset of rows, as once, few, many or a class of expanded clone.

J gene: TRBJ2-7; V gene: TRBV19; clone size: .; D gene: TRBD1; CDR3 DNA: TGTGCCAGTAGTATAGAGGAAGGGGGCCCCTACGAGCAGTACTTC; CDR3 protein: CASSIEEGGPYEQYF
J gene: TRBJ2-1; V gene: TRBV5-1; clone size: .; D gene: TRBD1; CDR3 DNA: TGCGCCAGCAGCGGGGGACAGGGGGCGATTTACAATGAGCAGTTCTTC; CDR3 protein: CASSGGQGAIYNEQFF
J gene: TRBJ2-5; V gene: TRBV2; clone size: .; D gene: .; CDR3 DNA: TGTGCCAGCAGAGGGGGAAAAGAGACCCAGTACTTC; CDR3 protein: CASRGGKETQYF
J gene: TRBJ2-1; V gene: TRBV4-1; clone size: .; D gene: TRBD2; CDR3 DNA: TGCGCCAGCAGCCAGGGACTAGCGAAAAGCTCCTACAATGAGCAGTTCTTC; CDR3 protein: CASSQGLAKSSYNEQFF
J gene: TRBJ1-1; V gene: TRBV16; clone size: .; D gene: .; CDR3 DNA: TGTGCCAGCAGCCATAACAGGGAAGCTTTCTTT; CDR3 protein: CASSHNREAFF
J gene: TRBJ2-5; V gene: TRBV28; clone size: .; D gene: .; CDR3 DNA: TGTGCCAGCAGTCCGGTGACCTACAGGGTTGTAGGTTTAGAGACCCAGTACTTC; CDR3 protein: CASSPVTYRVVGLETQYF
J gene: TRBJ2-1; V gene: TRBV19; clone size: .; D gene: TRBD2; CDR3 DNA: TGTGCCACTCAATCCCCGGGACTAGCGGGCCACAATGAGCAGTTCTTC; CDR3 protein: CATQSPGLAGHNEQFF
J gene: TRBJ1-1; V gene: TRBV27; clone size: .; D gene: .; CDR3 DNA: TGTGCCAGCAGTTTTTACACAAGGGGAAGCACTGAAGCTTTCTTT; CDR3 protein: CASSFYTRGSTEAFF
J gene: TRBJ2-3; V gene: TRBV6-6; clone size: .; D gene: .; CDR3 DNA: TGTGCCAGCAGTTCCCTCTCTAGCACAGATACGCAGTATTTT; CDR3 protein: CASSSLSSTDTQYF
J gene: TRBJ1-2; V gene: TRBV2; clone size: .; D gene: .; CDR3 DNA: TGTGCCAGCAGTGAGGGGGCGTACTATGGCTACACCTTC; CDR3 protein: CASSEGAYYGYTF
J gene: TRBJ2-7; V gene: TRBV2; clone size: .; D gene: .; CDR3 DNA: TGTGCCAGCAGCGGGTTTGGCCGGGCCTTCGGGACCTACGAGCAGTACTTC; CDR3 protein: CASSGFGRAFGTYEQYF
J gene: TRBJ1-5; V gene: TRBV27; clone size: .; D gene: TRBD1; CDR3 DNA: TGTGCCAGCAGTTTACAAGGGGGCAGGGGTAGCAATCAGCCCCAGCATTTT; CDR3 protein: CASSLQGGRGSNQPQHF
J gene: TRBJ1-2; V gene: TRBV7-6; clone size: .; D gene: TRBD1; CDR3 DNA: TGTGCCAGCAGCTTTCTCGGACAGGGTCGAGACTACACCTTC; CDR3 protein: CASSFLGQGRDYTF
J gene: TRBJ1-5; V gene: TRBV27; clone size: .; D gene: .; CDR3 DNA: TGTGCCAGCAGTATAGGCGCGGGGAGTCAGCCCCAGCATTTT; CDR3 protein: CASSIGAGSQPQHF
J gene: TRBJ1-2; V gene: TRBV11-2; clone size: .; D gene: .; CDR3 DNA: TGTGCCAGCAGCTTAAATTTTGGCGCCTCCCAGGACTATGGCTACACCTTC; CDR3 protein: CASSLNFGASQDYGYTF
J gene: TRBJ2-5; V gene: TRBV1; clone size: .; D gene: .; CDR3 DNA: TGCACCAGCAGCCAAGAGGGTGGACTCGACAGGGGAAAAGAGACCCAGTACTTC; CDR3 protein: CTSSQEGGLDRGKETQYF
J gene: TRBJ2-1; V gene: TRBV13; clone size: .; D gene: .; CDR3 DNA: TGTGCCAGCAGTCCCCTGTCCGAGGAGCAGTTCTTC; CDR3 protein: CASSPLSEEQFF
J gene: TRBJ1-2; V gene: TRBV5-1; clone size: .; D gene: .; CDR3 DNA: TGCGCCAGCAGCTTGCAGGGTACAGTATTCAACTATGGCTACACCTTC; CDR3 protein: CASSLQGTVFNYGYTF
J gene: TRBJ1-5; V gene: TRBV4-1; clone size: once; D gene: TRBD1; CDR3 DNA: TGCGCCAGCAGCTCCGACAGGGCGGTCCAGCCCCAGCATTTT; CDR3 protein: CASSSDRAVQPQHF
J gene: TRBJ1-2; V gene: TRBV7-2; clone size: .; D gene: .; CDR3 DNA: TGTGCCAGCAGCTCCCGGGTAAACTACACCTTC; CDR3 protein: CASSSRVNYTF
J gene: TRBJ2-7; V gene: TRBV2; clone size: .; D gene: TRBD2; CDR3 DNA: TGTGCCAGCACTAAAGAGACTAGCGGTGAGCAGTACTTC; CDR3 protein: CASTKETSGEQYF
J gene: TRBJ2-1; V gene: TRBV6-5; clone size: .; D gene: .; CDR3 DNA: TGTGCCAGCAGTCGCCCGGGACTGGATAGGGCCGAGCAGTTCTTC; CDR3 protein: CASSRPGLDRAEQFF
J gene: TRBJ1-5; V gene: TRBV5-1; clone size: .; D gene: .; CDR3 DNA: TGCGCCAGCAGCTTGACGGGGAGAGCGGAGCAGCCCCAGCATTTT; CDR3 protein: CASSLTGRAEQPQHF
J gene: TRBJ1-1; V gene: TRBV19; clone size: .; D gene: TRBD1; CDR3 DNA: TGTGCCAGTAGCCTACAGGGGATTATGAACACTGAAGCTTTCTTT; CDR3 protein: CASSLQGIMNTEAFF
J gene: TRBJ2-1; V gene: TRBV5-1; clone size: once; D gene: TRBD2; CDR3 DNA: TGCGCCAGCAGCTTACAGGTTAGCGGGATTCCGGATGAGCAGTTCTTC; CDR3 protein: CASSLQVSGIPDEQFF
J gene: TRBJ2-3; V gene: TRBV9; clone size: .; D gene: TRBD2; CDR3 DNA: TGTGCCAGCAGCGCTCCCGGGACTAGCCCAGATACGCAGTATTTT; CDR3 protein: CASSAPGTSPDTQYF